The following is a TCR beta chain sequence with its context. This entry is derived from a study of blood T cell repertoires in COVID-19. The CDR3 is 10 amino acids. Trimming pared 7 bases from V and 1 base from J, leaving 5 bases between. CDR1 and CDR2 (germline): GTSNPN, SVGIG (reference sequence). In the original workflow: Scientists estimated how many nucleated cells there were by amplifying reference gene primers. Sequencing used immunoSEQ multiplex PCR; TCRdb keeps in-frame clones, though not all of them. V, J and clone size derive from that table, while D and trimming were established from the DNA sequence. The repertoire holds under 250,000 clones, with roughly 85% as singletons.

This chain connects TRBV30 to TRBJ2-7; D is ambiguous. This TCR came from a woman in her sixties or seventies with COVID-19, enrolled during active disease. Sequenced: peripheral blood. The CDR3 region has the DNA TGTGCCTCGGGTTCCTACGAGCAGTACTTC. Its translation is CASGSYEQYF. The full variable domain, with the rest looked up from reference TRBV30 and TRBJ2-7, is SQTIHQWPATLVQPVGSPLSLECTVEGTSNPNLYWYRQAAGRGLQLLFYSVGIGQISSEVPQNLSASRPQDRQFILSSKKLLLSDSGFYLCASGSYEQYFGPGTRLTVT.